This TCR beta chain was sequenced during a study of response to subunit inactivated influenza vaccine. In this sample, this clonotype turned up a few times. CDR1 SQVTM and CDR2 ANQGSEA come from the germline V gene. The CDR3 extends over 11 amino acids. The ends were cut back, 7 bases at V and 9 bases at J, with 12 bases in the middle. TCRdb passed the RT-PCR reads through MiXCR, listing each CDR3 protein once. The sample has just under 550,000 distinct CDR3 sequences, under 25% seen once. These data were also filed under a second study, of T cells expressing NK-cell markers. That study adds: In generating TCR beta cDNA, 5'RACE template switching with UMIs was used. Beta-chain profiling covered CD3+CD56+NKG2C+, CD3+CD56+NKG2C- and CD3+CD56-NKG2C+ sorted subsets. HCMV seropositivity marked most of the eight sequenced donors; one was seronegative. The study found dominant NKG2C+ clonotypes at roughly 1.0-7.0% of CD8+ T cells in about six donors. The CD3+CD56-NKG2C+ fraction of a few donors was also led by these clonotypes.

The receptor's source is a man between 45 and 60 years old who received an inactivated influenza vaccine. Sequencing used CD4+ T cells sorted from PBMCs, obtained 12 days after vaccination. The chain is built from TRBV29-1 and TRBJ2-2, with a weak D call TRBD2 (5 bases). CDR3 residues: CSAGESRELFF. The CDR3 DNA is TGCAGCGCCGGGGAGTCCAGGGAGCTGTTTTTT.